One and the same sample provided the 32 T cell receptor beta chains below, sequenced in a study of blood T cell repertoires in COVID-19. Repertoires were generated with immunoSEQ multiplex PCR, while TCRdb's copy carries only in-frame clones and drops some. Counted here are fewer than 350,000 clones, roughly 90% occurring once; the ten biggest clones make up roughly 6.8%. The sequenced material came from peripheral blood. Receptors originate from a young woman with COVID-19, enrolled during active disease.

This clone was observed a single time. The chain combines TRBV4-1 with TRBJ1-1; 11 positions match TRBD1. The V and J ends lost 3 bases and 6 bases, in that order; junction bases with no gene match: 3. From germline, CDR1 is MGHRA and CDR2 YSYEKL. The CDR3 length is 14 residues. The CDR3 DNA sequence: TGCGCCAGCAGCCATCTGGGACAGGGGGCTGAAGCTTTCTTT. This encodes CASSHLGQGAEAFF.

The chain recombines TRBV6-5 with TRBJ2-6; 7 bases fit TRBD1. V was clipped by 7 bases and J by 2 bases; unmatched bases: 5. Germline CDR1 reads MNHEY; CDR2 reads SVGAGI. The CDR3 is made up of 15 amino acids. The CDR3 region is CASKIGTAGANVLTF. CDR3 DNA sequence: TGTGCCAGCAAAATCGGGACAGCTGGGGCCAACGTCCTGACTTTC.

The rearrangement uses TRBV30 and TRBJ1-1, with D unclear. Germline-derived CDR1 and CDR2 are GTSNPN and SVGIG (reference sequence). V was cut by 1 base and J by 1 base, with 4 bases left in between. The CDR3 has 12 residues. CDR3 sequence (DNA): TGTGCCTGGAGTGCAGGGAACACTGAAGCTTTCTTT. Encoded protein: CAWSAGNTEAFF.

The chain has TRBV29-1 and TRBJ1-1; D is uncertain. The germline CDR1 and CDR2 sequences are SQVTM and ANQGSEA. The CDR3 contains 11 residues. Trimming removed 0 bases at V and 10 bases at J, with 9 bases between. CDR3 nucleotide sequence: TGCAGCGTTGAAGACCGCACGAGAGCTTTCTTT. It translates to CSVEDRTRAFF.

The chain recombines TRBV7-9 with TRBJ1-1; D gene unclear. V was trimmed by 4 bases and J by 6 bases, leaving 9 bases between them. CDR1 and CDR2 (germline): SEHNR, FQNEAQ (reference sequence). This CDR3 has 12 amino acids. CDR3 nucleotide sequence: TGTGCCAGCAGCTCTAGCGGGTCTGAAGCTTTCTTT. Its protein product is CASSSSGSEAFF.

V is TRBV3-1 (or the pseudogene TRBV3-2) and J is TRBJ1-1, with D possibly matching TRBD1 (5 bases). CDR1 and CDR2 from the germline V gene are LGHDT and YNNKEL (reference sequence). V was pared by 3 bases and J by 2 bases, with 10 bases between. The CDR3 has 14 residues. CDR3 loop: CASSQNDRNTEAFF. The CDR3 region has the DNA TGTGCCAGCAGCCAGAACGACAGAAACACTGAAGCTTTCTTT.

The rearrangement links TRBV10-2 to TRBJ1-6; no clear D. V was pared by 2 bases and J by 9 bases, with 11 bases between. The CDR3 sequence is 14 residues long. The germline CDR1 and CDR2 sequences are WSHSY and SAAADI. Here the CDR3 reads CASSERGYGSPLHF. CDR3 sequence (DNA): TGCGCCAGCAGTGAGAGAGGGTACGGTTCACCCCTCCACTTT.

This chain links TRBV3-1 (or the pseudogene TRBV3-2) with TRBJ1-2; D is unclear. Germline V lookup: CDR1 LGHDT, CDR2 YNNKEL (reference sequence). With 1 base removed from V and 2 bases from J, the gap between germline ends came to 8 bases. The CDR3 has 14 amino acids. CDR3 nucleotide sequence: TGTGCCAGCAGCCAAGCTTCGGGGAACTATGGCTACACCTTC. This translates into CASSQASGNYGYTF.

CDR3 sequence: CASSLGQLQETQYF. The CDR3, as DNA: TGTGCCAGCAGCTTAGGACAGCTGCAAGAGACCCAGTACTTC. J is TRBJ2-5 and V is TRBV7-9, with D perhaps matching TRBD1 (5 bases). Germline lookup yields CDR1 SEHNR and CDR2 FQNEAQ (reference sequence). This CDR3 contains 14 residues. Between the trimmed V and J ends, which lost 1 base and 2 bases, there was a span of 8 bases.

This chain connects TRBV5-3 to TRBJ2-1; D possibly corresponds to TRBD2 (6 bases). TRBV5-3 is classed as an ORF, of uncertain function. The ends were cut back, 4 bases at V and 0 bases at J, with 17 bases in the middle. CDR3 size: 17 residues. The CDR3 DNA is TGTGCCAGAAGCAAGGCCTCTAGCGAAAGCTCCTACAATGAGCAGTTCTTC. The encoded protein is CARSKASSESSYNEQFF.

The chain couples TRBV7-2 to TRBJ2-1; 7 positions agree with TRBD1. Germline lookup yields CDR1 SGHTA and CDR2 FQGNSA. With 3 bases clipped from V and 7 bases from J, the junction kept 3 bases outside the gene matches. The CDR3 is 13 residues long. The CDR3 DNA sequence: TGTGCCAGCAGCTTCCTACAGGGGAATGAGCAGTTCTTC. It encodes CASSFLQGNEQFF.

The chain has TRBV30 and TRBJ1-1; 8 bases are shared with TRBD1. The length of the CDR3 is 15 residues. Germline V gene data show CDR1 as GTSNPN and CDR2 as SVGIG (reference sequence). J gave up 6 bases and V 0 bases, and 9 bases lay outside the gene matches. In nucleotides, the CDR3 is TGTGCCTGGAGTGTTTTCCGACAGGGGAGGGCTGAAGCTTTCTTT. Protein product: CAWSVFRQGRAEAFF.

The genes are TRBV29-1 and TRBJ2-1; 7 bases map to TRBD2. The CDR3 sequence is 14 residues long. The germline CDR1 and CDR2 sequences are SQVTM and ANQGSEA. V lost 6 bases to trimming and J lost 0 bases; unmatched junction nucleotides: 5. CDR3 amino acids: CSVTAGSSYNEQFF. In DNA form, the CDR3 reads TGCAGCGTAACAGCGGGAAGCTCCTACAATGAGCAGTTCTTC.

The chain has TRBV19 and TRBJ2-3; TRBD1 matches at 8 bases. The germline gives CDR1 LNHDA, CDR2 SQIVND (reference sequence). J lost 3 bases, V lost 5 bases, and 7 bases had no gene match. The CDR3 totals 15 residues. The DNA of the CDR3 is TGTGCCAGTAGTGTCTCAGGGGGCGTTACAGATACGCAGTATTTT. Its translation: CASSVSGGVTDTQYF.

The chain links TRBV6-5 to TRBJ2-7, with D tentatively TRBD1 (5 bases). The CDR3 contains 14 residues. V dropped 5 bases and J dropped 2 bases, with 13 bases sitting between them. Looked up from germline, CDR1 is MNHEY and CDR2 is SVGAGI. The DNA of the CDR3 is TGTGCCAGCAGTATAAAGGGGCTAGCCTACGAGCAGTACTTC. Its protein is CASSIKGLAYEQYF.

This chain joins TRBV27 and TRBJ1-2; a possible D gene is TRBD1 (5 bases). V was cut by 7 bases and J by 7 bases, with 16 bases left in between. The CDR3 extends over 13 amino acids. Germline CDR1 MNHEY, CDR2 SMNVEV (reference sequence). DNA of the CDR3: TGTGCCAGCACCCCTTCGGGGGGAGGTGGCTACACCTTC. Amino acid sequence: CASTPSGGGGYTF.

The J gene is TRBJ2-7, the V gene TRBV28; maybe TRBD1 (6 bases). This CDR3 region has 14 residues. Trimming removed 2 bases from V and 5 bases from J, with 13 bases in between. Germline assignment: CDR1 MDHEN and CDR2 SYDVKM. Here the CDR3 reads CASSLGQGFHEQYF. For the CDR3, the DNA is TGTGCCAGCAGTTTAGGGCAGGGGTTCCACGAGCAGTACTTC.

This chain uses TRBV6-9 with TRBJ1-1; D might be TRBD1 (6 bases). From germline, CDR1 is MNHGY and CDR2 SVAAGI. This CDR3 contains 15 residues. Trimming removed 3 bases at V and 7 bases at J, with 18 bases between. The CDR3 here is CASSYKGRGENEAFF. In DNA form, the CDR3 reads TGTGCCAGCAGTTACAAGGGGAGGGGGGAGAATGAAGCTTTCTTT.

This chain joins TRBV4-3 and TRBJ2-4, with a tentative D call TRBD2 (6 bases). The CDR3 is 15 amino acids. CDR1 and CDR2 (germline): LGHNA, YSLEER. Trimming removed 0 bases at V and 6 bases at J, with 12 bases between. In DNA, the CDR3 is TGCGCCAGCAGCCAAGATCGGGGGTTGGCAAACATTCAGTACTTC. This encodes CASSQDRGLANIQYF.

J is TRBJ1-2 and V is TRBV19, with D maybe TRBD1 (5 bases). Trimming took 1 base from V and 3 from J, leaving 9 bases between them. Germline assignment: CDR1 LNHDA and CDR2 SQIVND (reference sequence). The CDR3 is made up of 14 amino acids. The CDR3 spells CASSIGGAYYGYTF. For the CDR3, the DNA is TGTGCCAGTAGTATAGGGGGCGCATACTATGGCTACACCTTC. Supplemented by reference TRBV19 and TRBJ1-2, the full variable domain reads DGGITQSPKYLFRKEGQNVTLSCEQNLNHDAMYWYRQDPGQGLRLIYYSQIVNDFQKGDIAEGYSVSREKKESFPLTVTSAQKNPTAFYLCASSIGGAYYGYTFGSGTRLTVV.

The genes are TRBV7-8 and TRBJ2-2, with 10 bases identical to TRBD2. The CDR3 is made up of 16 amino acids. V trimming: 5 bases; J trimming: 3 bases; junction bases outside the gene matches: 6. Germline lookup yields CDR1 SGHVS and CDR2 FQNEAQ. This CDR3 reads CASSLPLAGYTGELFF. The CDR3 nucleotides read TGTGCCAGCAGCCTACCACTAGCGGGGTACACCGGGGAGCTGTTTTTT. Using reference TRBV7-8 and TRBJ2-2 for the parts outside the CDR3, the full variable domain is GAGVSQSPRYKVAKRGQDVALRCDPISGHVSLFWYQQALGQGPEFLTYFQNEAQLDKSGLPSDRFFAERPEGSVSTLKIQRTQQEDSAVYLCASSLPLAGYTGELFFGEGSRLTVL.

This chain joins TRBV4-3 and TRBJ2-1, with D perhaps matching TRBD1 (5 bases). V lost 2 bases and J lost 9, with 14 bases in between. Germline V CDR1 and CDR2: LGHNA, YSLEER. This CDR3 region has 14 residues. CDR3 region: CASSQLIKGPEQFF. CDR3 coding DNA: TGCGCCAGCAGCCAACTGATTAAGGGGCCTGAGCAGTTCTTC.

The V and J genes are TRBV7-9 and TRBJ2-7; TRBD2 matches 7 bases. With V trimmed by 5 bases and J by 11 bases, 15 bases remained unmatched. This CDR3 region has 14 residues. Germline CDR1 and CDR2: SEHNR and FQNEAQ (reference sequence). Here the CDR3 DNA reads TGTGCCAGCAGCCCCCAGGGACTTGCGGGAGATAAGTACTTC. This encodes CASSPQGLAGDKYF.

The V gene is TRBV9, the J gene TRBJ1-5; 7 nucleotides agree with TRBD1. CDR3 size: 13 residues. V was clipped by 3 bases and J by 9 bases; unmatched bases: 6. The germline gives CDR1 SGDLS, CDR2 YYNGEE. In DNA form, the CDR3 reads TGTGCCAGCAGCGCCCGGACAGGCGCGCCCCAGCATTTT. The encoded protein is CASSARTGAPQHF.

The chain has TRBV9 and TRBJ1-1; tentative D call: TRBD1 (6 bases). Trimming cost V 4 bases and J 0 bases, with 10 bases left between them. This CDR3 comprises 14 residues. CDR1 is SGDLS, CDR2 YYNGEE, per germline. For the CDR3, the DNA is TGTGCCAGCAGCATGACAGGTATGAACACTGAAGCTTTCTTT. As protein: CASSMTGMNTEAFF.

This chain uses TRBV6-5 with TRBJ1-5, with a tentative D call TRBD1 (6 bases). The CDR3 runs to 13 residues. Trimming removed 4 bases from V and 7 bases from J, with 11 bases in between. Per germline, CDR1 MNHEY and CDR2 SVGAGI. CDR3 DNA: TGTGCCAGCAGTTTCGACAGGTACCAGCCCCAGCATTTT. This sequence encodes CASSFDRYQPQHF.

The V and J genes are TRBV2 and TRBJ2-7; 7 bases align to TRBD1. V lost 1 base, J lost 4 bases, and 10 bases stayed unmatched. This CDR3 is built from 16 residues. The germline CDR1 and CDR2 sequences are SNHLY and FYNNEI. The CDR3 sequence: CASSEGLDRVGYEQYF. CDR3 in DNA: TGTGCCAGCAGTGAAGGGCTCGACAGGGTCGGATACGAGCAGTACTTC.

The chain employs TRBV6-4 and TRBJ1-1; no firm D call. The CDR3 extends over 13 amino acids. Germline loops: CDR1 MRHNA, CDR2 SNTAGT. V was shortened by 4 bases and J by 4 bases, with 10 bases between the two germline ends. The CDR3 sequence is CASSAQASTEAFF. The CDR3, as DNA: TGTGCCAGCAGTGCCCAGGCTTCCACTGAAGCTTTCTTT.

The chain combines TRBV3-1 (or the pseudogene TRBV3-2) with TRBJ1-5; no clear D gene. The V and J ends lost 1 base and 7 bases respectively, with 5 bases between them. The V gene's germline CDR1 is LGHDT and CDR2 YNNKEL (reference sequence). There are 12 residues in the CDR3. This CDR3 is CASSQGHQPQHF. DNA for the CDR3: TGTGCCAGCAGCCAAGGACACCAGCCCCAGCATTTT.

The CDR3 region is CASRPNPGNTQYF. DNA for the CDR3: TGTGCCAGCAGACCCAATCCAGGAAATACGCAGTATTTT. The gene calls are TRBV14 and TRBJ2-3; D call uncertain. The CDR3 runs 13 residues. Germline values: CDR1 SGHDN, CDR2 FVKESK. The V and J ends lost 6 bases and 7 bases respectively, with 14 bases between them.

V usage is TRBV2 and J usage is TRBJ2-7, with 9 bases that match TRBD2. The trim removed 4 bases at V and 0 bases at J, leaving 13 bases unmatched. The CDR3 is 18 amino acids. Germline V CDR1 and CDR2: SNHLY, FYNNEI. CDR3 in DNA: TGTGCCAGCAGTGTTGATAGCGGGGGCCTTGCTGTCTCCTACGAGCAGTACTTC. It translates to CASSVDSGGLAVSYEQYF.

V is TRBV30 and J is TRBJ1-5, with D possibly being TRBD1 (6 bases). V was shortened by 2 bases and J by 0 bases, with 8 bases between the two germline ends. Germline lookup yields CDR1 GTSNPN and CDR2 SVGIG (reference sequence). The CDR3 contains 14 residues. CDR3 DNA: TGTGCCTGGAGTCCAGGGGTTAGCAATCAGCCCCAGCATTTT. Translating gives CAWSPGVSNQPQHF.